The 5 T cell receptor beta chains below were found in one sample sequenced in a study of shared clonotypes between healthy human individuals. The data were produced by immunoSEQ multiplex PCR, yet TCRdb's version contains in-frame clones alone and is incomplete. The sample lists 850,000 to 1,200,000 clones; more than 60% were seen once. Material: memory CD4+ T cells sorted from blood. Noted subset: CD45RA-negative fraction. These receptors were obtained from a man younger than 30 in good health.

This chain connects TRBV5-1 to TRBJ2-7; no definite D call. V was clipped by 5 bases and J by 6 bases, with 12 bases between them. This CDR3 has 12 residues. CDR1 is SGHRS and CDR2 is YFSETQ in the germline V gene. CDR3 bases: TGCGCCAGCAGGTCGTCTTGGGGCGAGCAGTACTTC. It yields the protein CASRSSWGEQYF.

This clone was observed a few times. Distinct nucleotide sequences in the sample also encode this CDR3. CDR3 bases: TGTGCCAGCAGCTCCGAAGAGACCCAGTACTTC. Amino acids: CASSSEETQYF. V is TRBV7-6 and J is TRBJ2-5; D gene ambiguous. This CDR3 comprises 11 residues. Between the trimmed V and J ends, which lost 4 bases and 3 bases, there was a span of 3 bases. Germline loops: CDR1 SGHVS, CDR2 FNYEAQ.

The rearrangement links TRBV7-2 to TRBJ2-2; TRBD2 matches 9 bases. The V gene end was trimmed by 4 bases and the J gene end by 4 bases; junction bases not matched to a gene: 7. The CDR3 totals 16 residues. Germline values: CDR1 SGHTA, CDR2 FQGNSA. The DNA of the CDR3 is TGTGCCAGCAGCTCCCATAGCGGGAGTGGCACCGGGGAGCTGTTTTTT. Its translation is CASSSHSGSGTGELFF.

The J gene is TRBJ2-1, the V gene TRBV6-1; D gene ambiguous. V lost 6 bases and J 8 bases, leaving 11 bases between the germline ends. In germline, CDR1 is MNHNS, CDR2 SASEGT. The CDR3 is made up of 12 amino acids. CDR3 protein: CASSRSFDEQFF. The CDR3 coding sequence is TGTGCCAGCAGCCGAAGCTTCGATGAGCAGTTCTTC.

The chain employs TRBV27 and TRBJ1-2, with 7 bases lining up with TRBD1. Trimming cost V 3 bases and J 8 bases; bases outside gene matches: 9. The CDR3 length is 14 residues. CDR1 is MNHEY and CDR2 is SMNVEV in the germline V gene (reference sequence). CDR3 protein: CASSLSQGLWGYTF. CDR3 bases: TGTGCCAGCAGTTTGTCACAGGGGTTATGGGGCTACACCTTC.